Presented here are 10 T cell receptor beta chains from one specimen sequenced in a study of blood T cell repertoires in COVID-19. TCRdb keeps only in-frame clones here, not all; method: immunoSEQ multiplex PCR. The data show about 280,000 clones, with around 88% seen just once and 2.1% held by the top ten. Material: peripheral blood. The receptors originated from a woman under 40 who had recovered from COVID-19.

A remark on this clone: The same CDR3 can be traced to other DNA sequences in this sample. CDR3 protein: CASSEDSSYEQYF. CDR3 DNA sequence: TGTGCCAGCAGTGAAGACAGTTCCTACGAGCAGTACTTC. The V and J genes are TRBV2 and TRBJ2-7; D gene ambiguous. Germline CDR1 reads SNHLY; CDR2 reads FYNNEI. The V gene lost 1 base and the J gene lost 1 base, with 5 bases spanning the gap. This CDR3 spans 13 amino acids.

The CDR3 protein is CAWKLAGGHETQYF. CDR3 sequence (DNA): TGTGCCTGGAAACTAGCGGGGGGGCACGAGACCCAGTACTTC. The V call is TRBV30, the J call TRBJ2-5; 13 positions agree with TRBD2. CDR1 and CDR2 (germline): GTSNPN, SVGIG (reference sequence). V trimming: 4 bases; J trimming: 5 bases; junction bases outside the gene matches: 4. The CDR3 length is 14 residues.

V and J are TRBV27 and TRBJ2-7; 14 bases fit TRBD2. The CDR3 runs 14 residues. With 8 bases clipped from V and 0 bases from J, the junction kept 0 bases outside the gene matches. Per the germline V gene, CDR1 is MNHEY and CDR2 is SMNVEV (reference sequence). CDR3 amino acids: CASGLAGGSYEQYF. CDR3 nucleotides: TGTGCCAGCGGACTAGCGGGGGGCTCCTACGAGCAGTACTTC.

The chain couples TRBV28 to TRBJ1-1; TRBD1 matches at 7 bases. The CDR3 is 13 residues long. The V gene end was trimmed by 3 bases and the J gene end by 11 bases; junction bases not matched to a gene: 9. Per the germline V gene, CDR1 is MDHEN and CDR2 is SYDVKM. This chain's CDR3 is CASSFKQGRWAFF. CDR3 bases: TGTGCCAGCAGTTTCAAACAGGGGAGGTGGGCTTTCTTT. Full variable domain (remainder filled in from reference TRBV28 and TRBJ1-1): DVKVTQSSRYLVKRTGEKVFLECVQDMDHENMFWYRQDPGLGLRLIYFSYDVKMKEKGDIPEGYSVSREKKERFSLILESASTNQTSMYLCASSFKQGRWAFFGQGTRLTVV.

This clone is a singleton in its sample. This rearrangement joins TRBV7-9 to TRBJ1-5; D is undetermined. The germline V gene encodes CDR1 SEHNR and CDR2 FQNEAQ (reference sequence). The CDR3 loop spans 14 amino acids. The germline V and J ends were trimmed by 5 bases and 2 bases, with 10 bases remaining between them. In nucleotides, the CDR3 is TGTGCCAGCAGCCCAAGCTTCCGCAATCAGCCCCAGCATTTT. This encodes CASSPSFRNQPQHF. The variable domain in full, with the rest retrieved from reference TRBV7-9 and TRBJ1-5, is DTGVSQNPRHKITKRGQNVTFRCDPISEHNRLYWYRQTLGQGPEFLTYFQNEAQLEKSRLLSDRFSAERPKGSFSTLEIQRTEQGDSAMYLCASSPSFRNQPQHFGDGTRLSIL.

This clone was seen a single time. This rearrangement joins TRBV3-1 (or the pseudogene TRBV3-2) to TRBJ2-7; the match to TRBD2 covers 7 bases. Germline assignment: CDR1 LGHDT and CDR2 YNNKEL (reference sequence). The V and J ends lost 4 bases and 0 bases, in that order; junction bases with no gene match: 9. There are 16 residues in the CDR3. The CDR3 spells CASSREGITSSYEQYF. Written as DNA, the CDR3 is TGTGCCAGCAGCCGGGAGGGTATAACGAGCTCCTACGAGCAGTACTTC.

Turning to this clone: Other DNA sequences in this specimen translate into the identical CDR3. This chain connects TRBV3-1 (or the pseudogene TRBV3-2) to TRBJ2-3; 14 nucleotides align to TRBD2. Germline loops: CDR1 LGHDT, CDR2 YNNKEL (reference sequence). CDR3 length: 16 amino acids. Trimming cost V 3 bases and J 3 bases; bases outside gene matches: 2. The CDR3 DNA reads as TGTGCCAGCAGCCAGGGACTAGCGGGGGTAACAGATACGCAGTATTTT. Protein sequence: CASSQGLAGVTDTQYF.

This chain links TRBV6-1 with TRBJ1-6; D is possibly TRBD1 (6 bases). The CDR3 covers 13 residues. V was clipped by 9 bases and J by 5 bases, with 11 bases between them. CDR1 MNHNS and CDR2 SASEGT come from the germline V gene. CDR3 amino acids: CASKDRDNSPLHF. The CDR3 nucleotides read TGTGCCAGTAAGGACAGAGATAATTCACCCCTCCACTTT.

The V and J genes are TRBV6-2 or TRBV6-3 and TRBJ1-1; TRBD1 agrees at 8 bases. The CDR3 loop spans 15 amino acids. V lost 2 bases, J lost 1 base, and 3 bases stayed unmatched. Germline CDR1 MNHEY, CDR2 SVGEGT. CDR3 bases: TGTGCCAGCAGTTACGGGGACAGGACGAACACTGAAGCTTTCTTT. As protein: CASSYGDRTNTEAFF.

This chain links TRBV5-6 with TRBJ1-3; possibly TRBD1 for D (6 bases). This CDR3 has 14 residues. V was shortened by 4 bases and J by 3 bases, with 11 bases between the two germline ends. Germline CDR1 reads SGHDT; CDR2 reads YYEEEE. DNA for the CDR3: TGTGCCAGCAGCGCCACAGGGTTTGGAAACACCATATATTTT. Translating it yields CASSATGFGNTIYF.